The 22 T cell receptor beta chains in this list originate from one sample, sequenced in a study of cytomegalovirus exposure and HLA in healthy donors. PCR employed 60 Vbeta and 13 Jbeta primers. The data were produced by immunoSEQ multiplex PCR, yet TCRdb's version contains in-frame clones alone and is incomplete. Of about 240,000 clones detected, about 86% appear once; the ten largest clones hold almost 8%. Sequencing used PBMCs. These receptors all come from a woman in her sixties in good health and CMV-seropositive.

The rearrangement uses TRBV5-1 and TRBJ2-1; D is uncertain. The V gene's germline CDR1 is SGHRS and CDR2 YFSETQ. Trimming stripped 0 bases from V and 3 bases from J, with 7 bases between. This CDR3 spans 14 amino acids. The CDR3 bases are TGCGCCAGCAGCTTGGAGACATTCTACAATGAGCAGTTCTTC. This codes for CASSLETFYNEQFF.

V usage is TRBV29-1 and J usage is TRBJ1-1; TRBD1 matches 9 bases. The CDR3 consists of 13 residues. CDR1 is SQVTM and CDR2 is ANQGSEA in the germline V gene. V gave up 2 bases and J gave up 11 bases; unmatched junction bases: 9. CDR3 in DNA: TGCAGCGTTGAACGCGACAGGGGGGGAAATGCTTTCTTT. Protein sequence: CSVERDRGGNAFF.

V usage is TRBV5-1 and J usage is TRBJ2-1; 12 nucleotides match TRBD2. V lost 2 bases, J lost 9 bases, and 6 bases stayed unmatched. Germline-derived CDR1 and CDR2 are SGHRS and YFSETQ. The CDR3 spans 15 residues. CDR3 sequence reads: CASSFALAGGSEQFF. CDR3 DNA sequence: TGCGCCAGCAGCTTCGCACTAGCGGGAGGATCTGAGCAGTTCTTC.

This chain connects TRBV11-2 to TRBJ2-1; TRBD1 is a possible D gene (6 bases). The germline CDR1 and CDR2 sequences are SGHAT and FQNNGV. The V end was cut by 1 base, the J end by 6 bases, with 7 bases between. CDR3 size: 13 residues. The CDR3 reads CASSLVRGNEQFF. The DNA for the CDR3 is TGTGCCAGCAGCTTAGTCAGGGGCAATGAGCAGTTCTTC.

This chain's CDR3 is CASSLLLGLTSYEQYF. CDR3 DNA: TGTGCCAGCAGTTTGTTATTGGGACTAACTTCCTACGAGCAGTACTTC. This chain links TRBV5-4 with TRBJ2-7; 7 bases match TRBD2. The CDR3 sequence is 16 residues long. Per the germline V gene, CDR1 is SGHNT and CDR2 is YYREEE (reference sequence). J was trimmed by 1 base and V by 5 bases; bases with no gene match: 12.

CDR3 amino acids: CASTLAGVHTDTQYF. DNA of the CDR3: TGTGCCAGCACACTAGCGGGAGTCCACACAGATACGCAGTATTTT. The chain joins TRBV28 to TRBJ2-3; 11 bases map to TRBD2. V lost 7 bases to trimming and J lost 2 bases; unmatched junction nucleotides: 5. CDR1 MDHEN and CDR2 SYDVKM come from the germline V gene. The CDR3 sequence is 15 residues long. Supplemented by reference TRBV28 and TRBJ2-3, the full variable domain reads DVKVTQSSRYLVKRTGEKVFLECVQDMDHENMFWYRQDPGLGLRLIYFSYDVKMKEKGDIPEGYSVSREKKERFSLILESASTNQTSMYLCASTLAGVHTDTQYFGPGTRLTVL.

The V gene is TRBV5-1, the J gene TRBJ2-7; 9 nucleotides match TRBD1. The CDR3 is made up of 14 amino acids. CDR1 and CDR2 from the germline V gene are SGHRS and YFSETQ. V shed 4 bases and J 4 bases; nucleotides not matched to a gene: 6. The DNA for the CDR3 is TGCGCCAGCAGCCCAACGACAGGGGGTTACGAGCAGTACTTC. It encodes CASSPTTGGYEQYF.

This clone was recorded only once. The chain recombines TRBV9 with TRBJ2-3; TRBD2 might be the D (7 bases). The CDR3 runs to 16 residues. Trimming took 4 bases from V and 6 from J, leaving 21 bases between them. Germline CDR1 SGDLS, CDR2 YYNGEE. CDR3 in amino acids: CASSPSGGGAGDTQYF. The CDR3 DNA follows: TGTGCCAGCAGCCCCTCTGGGGGGGGCGCCGGGGATACGCAGTATTTT.

V usage is TRBV7-9 and J usage is TRBJ1-1; no reliable D call. CDR1 is SEHNR and CDR2 is FQNEAQ in the germline V gene (reference sequence). The CDR3 consists of 12 residues. Trimming shortened V by 1 base and J by 11 bases, and 11 bases separated the two germline ends. CDR3 residues: CASSLGTYVAFF. The CDR3 DNA reads as TGTGCCAGCAGCTTAGGCACTTACGTGGCTTTCTTT. Variable domain in full (rest from reference TRBV7-9 and TRBJ1-1): DTGVSQNPRHKITKRGQNVTFRCDPISEHNRLYWYRQTLGQGPEFLTYFQNEAQLEKSRLLSDRFSAERPKGSFSTLEIQRTEQGDSAMYLCASSLGTYVAFFGQGTRLTVV.

This clone was recorded a few times. The chain employs TRBV6-4 and TRBJ1-6, with 8 bases identical to TRBD1. The CDR3 contains 15 residues. V gave up 6 bases and J gave up 7 bases; unmatched junction bases: 8. Germline V lookup: CDR1 MRHNA, CDR2 SNTAGT. This chain's CDR3 is CASSATGGQNSPLHF. DNA for the CDR3: TGTGCCAGCAGCGCCACAGGGGGTCAAAATTCACCCCTCCACTTT.

This clone was seen a few times. The V gene is TRBV4-1, the J gene TRBJ2-5; 9 nucleotides line up with TRBD1. With V trimmed by 4 bases and J by 5 bases, 8 bases remained unmatched. The CDR3 is 15 amino acids. The germline V gene has CDR1 MGHRA and CDR2 YSYEKL. The CDR3 DNA sequence: TGCGCCAGCAGCCTAACGGGACAGGGAGGGGAGACCCAGTACTTC. As protein: CASSLTGQGGETQYF.

The chain is built from TRBV7-3 and TRBJ2-1, with TRBD2 as a possible D gene (5 bases). Germline lookup yields CDR1 SGHTA and CDR2 FQGTGA. This CDR3 has 16 residues. Trimming took 5 bases from V and 6 from J, leaving 20 bases between them. This CDR3 reads CASSTTAGLAGNEQFF. The CDR3 DNA follows: TGTGCCAGCAGCACCACCGCTGGGCTAGCCGGCAATGAGCAGTTCTTC. The complete variable domain, with remaining parts taken from reference TRBV7-3 and TRBJ2-1, reads GAGVSQTPSNKVTEKGKYVELRCDPISGHTALYWYRQSLGQGPEFLIYFQGTGAADDSGLPNDRFFAVRPEGSVSTLKIQRTERGDSAVYLCASSTTAGLAGNEQFFGPGTRLTVL.

The chain joins TRBV15 to TRBJ1-1; the D gene is possibly TRBD1 (5 bases). This CDR3 spans 15 amino acids. V lost 5 bases and J 8 bases, leaving 21 bases between the germline ends. CDR1 is LNHNV, CDR2 YYDKDF, per germline (reference sequence). The CDR3 DNA reads as TGTGCCACCAGCCCGGGGGTCGGGGTTGGTAGAGAAGCTTTCTTT. Residues: CATSPGVGVGREAFF.

The V call is TRBV9, the J call TRBJ1-2, with D hard to call. Trimming pared 3 bases from V and 9 bases from J, leaving 12 bases between. The V gene's germline CDR1 is SGDLS and CDR2 YYNGEE. The CDR3 loop spans 12 amino acids. CDR3 residues: CASSGPGWSYTF. CDR3 coding DNA: TGTGCCAGCAGCGGTCCCGGGTGGAGCTACACCTTC. Combining the CDR3 with reference TRBV9 and TRBJ1-2 gives the whole variable domain DSGVTQTPKHLITATGQRVTLRCSPRSGDLSVYWYQQSLDQGLQFLIQYYNGEERAKGNILERFSAQQFPDLHSELNLSSLELGDSALYFCASSGPGWSYTFGSGTRLTVV.

The rearrangement links TRBV4-1 to TRBJ1-1; D gene uncertain. Trimming shortened V by 5 bases and J by 2 bases, and 12 bases separated the two germline ends. CDR1 and CDR2 (germline): MGHRA, YSYEKL. There are 14 residues in the CDR3. The chain's CDR3 is CASSLQRSNTEAFF. CDR3 DNA sequence: TGCGCCAGCAGCTTACAGAGAAGTAACACTGAAGCTTTCTTT.

The chain recombines TRBV18 with TRBJ2-1; D not certain. The CDR3 has 14 amino acids. Trimming removed 9 bases at V and 0 bases at J, with 12 bases between. Germline-derived CDR1 and CDR2 are KGHSH and LQKENI. CDR3 bases: TGTGCCAGTCTCCGTTCTAGCTCCTACAATGAGCAGTTCTTC. Protein sequence: CASLRSSSYNEQFF.

The V and J genes are TRBV27 and TRBJ1-2; D not certain. The CDR3 spans 13 residues. The germline V gene has CDR1 MNHEY and CDR2 SMNVEV (reference sequence). V gave up 5 bases and J gave up 6 bases, with 13 bases separating them. The CDR3, as DNA: TGTGCCAGCAGTCTTCTACTCGGAGATGGCTACACCTTC. Protein: CASSLLLGDGYTF.

V and J are TRBV5-4 and TRBJ2-6, with TRBD2 as a possible D gene (6 bases). Germline assignment: CDR1 SGHNT and CDR2 YYREEE (reference sequence). V lost 4 bases and J 0 bases, leaving 14 bases between the germline ends. CDR3 length: 17 residues. CDR3 DNA sequence: TGTGCCAGCAGCATACTAGCACTCTCCTCTGGGGCCAACGTCCTGACTTTC. Protein product: CASSILALSSGANVLTF. The whole variable domain, filled in from reference TRBV5-4 and TRBJ2-6, reads ETGVTQSPTHLIKTRGQQVTLRCSSQSGHNTVSWYQQALGQGPQFIFQYYREEENGRGNFPPRFSGLQFPNYSSELNVNALELDDSALYLCASSILALSSGANVLTFGAGSRLTVL.

In regard to this clone: Other DNA sequences in the same sample also yield this CDR3. CDR3 nucleotide sequence: TGTGCCAGCTCACCACCGGGACAGGGGTTTTACGAGCAGTACTTC. Its translation is CASSPPGQGFYEQYF. The chain is built from TRBV18 and TRBJ2-7; 10 bases line up with TRBD1. Losses at the gene ends were 0 bases for V and 4 bases for J; bases not matched to a gene: 3. The length of the CDR3 is 15 residues. Germline CDR1 reads KGHSH; CDR2 reads LQKENI.

This clone was seen once. The CDR3 coding sequence is TGCGCCACCAGAGGGAGGACAGGGTGGTGCGAGCAGTACTTC. It translates to CATRGRTGWCEQYF. The chain joins TRBV10-1 to TRBJ2-7, with 8 bases lining up with TRBD1. The CDR3 totals 14 residues. Germline CDR1 WNHNN, CDR2 SYGVQD (reference sequence). J gave up 6 bases and V 10 bases, and 14 bases lay outside the gene matches.

J is TRBJ1-4 and V is TRBV5-1, with D possibly being TRBD1 (6 bases). The germline gives CDR1 SGHRS, CDR2 YFSETQ. This CDR3 spans 16 amino acids. V shed 0 bases and J shed 2 bases, with 11 bases lying between them. As DNA, the CDR3 is TGCGCCAGCAGCTTGGCCCCTCAGGGGACTAATGAAAAACTGTTTTTT. Its protein is CASSLAPQGTNEKLFF.

The genes are TRBV9 and TRBJ1-2, with 10 bases aligning to TRBD1. CDR3 size: 16 residues. With V trimmed by 4 bases and J by 3 bases, 9 bases remained unmatched. Looked up from germline, CDR1 is SGDLS and CDR2 is YYNGEE. The CDR3 bases are TGTGCCAGCAGCCCAGGGTCCGGGACAGGGGACTATGGCTACACCTTC. This gives the protein CASSPGSGTGDYGYTF.